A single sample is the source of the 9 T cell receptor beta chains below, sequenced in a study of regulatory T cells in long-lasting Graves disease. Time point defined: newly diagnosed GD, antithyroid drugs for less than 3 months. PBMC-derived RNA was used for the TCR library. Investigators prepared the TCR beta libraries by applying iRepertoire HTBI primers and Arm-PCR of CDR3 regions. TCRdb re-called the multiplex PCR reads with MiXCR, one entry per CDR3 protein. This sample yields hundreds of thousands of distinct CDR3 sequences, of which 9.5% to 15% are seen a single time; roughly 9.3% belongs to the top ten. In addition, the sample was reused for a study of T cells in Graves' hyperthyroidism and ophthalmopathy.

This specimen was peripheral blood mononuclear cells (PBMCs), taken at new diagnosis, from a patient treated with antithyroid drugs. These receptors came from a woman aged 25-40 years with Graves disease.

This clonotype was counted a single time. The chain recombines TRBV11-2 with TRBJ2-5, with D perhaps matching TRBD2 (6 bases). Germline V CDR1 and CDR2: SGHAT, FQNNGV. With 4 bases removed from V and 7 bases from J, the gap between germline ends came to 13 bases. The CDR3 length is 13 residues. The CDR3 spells CASSSGTGGTQYF. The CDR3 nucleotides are TGTGCCAGCAGCTCCGGGACCGGGGGGACCCAGTACTTC.

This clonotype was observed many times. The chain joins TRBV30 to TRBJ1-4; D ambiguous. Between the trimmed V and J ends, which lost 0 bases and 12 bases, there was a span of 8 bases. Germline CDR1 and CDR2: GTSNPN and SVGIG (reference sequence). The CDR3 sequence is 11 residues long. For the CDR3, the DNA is TGTGCCTGGAGTGTACCCCGTCAACTGTTTTTT. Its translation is CAWSVPRQLFF.

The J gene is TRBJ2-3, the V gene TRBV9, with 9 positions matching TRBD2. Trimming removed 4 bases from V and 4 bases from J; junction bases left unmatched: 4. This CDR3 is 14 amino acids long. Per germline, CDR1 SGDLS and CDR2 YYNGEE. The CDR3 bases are TGTGCCAGCAGCATTAGCGGGAGCCCAGATACGCAGTATTTT. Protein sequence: CASSISGSPDTQYF.

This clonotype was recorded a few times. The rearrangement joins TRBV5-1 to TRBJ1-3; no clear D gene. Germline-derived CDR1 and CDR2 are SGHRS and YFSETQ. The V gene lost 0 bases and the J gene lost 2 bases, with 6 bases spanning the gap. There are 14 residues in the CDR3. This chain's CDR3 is CASSLGDTGNTIYF. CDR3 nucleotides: TGCGCCAGCAGCTTGGGGGATACTGGAAACACCATATATTTT.

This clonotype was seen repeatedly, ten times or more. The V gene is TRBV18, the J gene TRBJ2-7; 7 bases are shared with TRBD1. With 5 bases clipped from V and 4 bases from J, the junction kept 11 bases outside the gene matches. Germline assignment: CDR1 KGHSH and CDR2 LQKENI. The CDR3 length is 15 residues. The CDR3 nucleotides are TGTGCCAGCTCAAAATCGGGACAGTCCTTTTACGAGCAGTACTTC. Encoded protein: CASSKSGQSFYEQYF.

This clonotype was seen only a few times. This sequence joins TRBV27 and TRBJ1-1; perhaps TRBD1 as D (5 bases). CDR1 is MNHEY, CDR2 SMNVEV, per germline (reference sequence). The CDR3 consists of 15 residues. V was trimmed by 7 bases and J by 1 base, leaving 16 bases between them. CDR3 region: CASTAGGGGNTEAFF. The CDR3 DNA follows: TGTGCCAGCACGGCTGGGGGAGGTGGGAACACTGAAGCTTTCTTT.

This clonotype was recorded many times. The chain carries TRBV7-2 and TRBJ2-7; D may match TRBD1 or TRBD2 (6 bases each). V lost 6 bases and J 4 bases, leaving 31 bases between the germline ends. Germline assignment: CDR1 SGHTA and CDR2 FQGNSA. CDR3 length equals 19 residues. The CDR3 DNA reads TGTGCCAGCAGTCCCAAACCGGGGTCGGGGGTAGGGGGTTCGTACGAGCAGTACTTC. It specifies CASSPKPGSGVGGSYEQYF.

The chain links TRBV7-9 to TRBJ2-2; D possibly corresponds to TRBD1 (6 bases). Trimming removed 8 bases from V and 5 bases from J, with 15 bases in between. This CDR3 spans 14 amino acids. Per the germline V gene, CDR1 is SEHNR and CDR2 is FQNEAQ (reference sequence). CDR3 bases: TGTGCCAGCTGGAACAGGGCCGAAACCGGGGAGCTGTTTTTT. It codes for CASWNRAETGELFF.

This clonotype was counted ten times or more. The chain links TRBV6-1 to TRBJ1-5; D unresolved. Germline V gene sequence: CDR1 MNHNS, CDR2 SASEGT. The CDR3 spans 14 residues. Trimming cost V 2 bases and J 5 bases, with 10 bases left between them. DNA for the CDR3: TGTGCCAGCAGTGAACGGGAGATCGATCAGCCCCAGCATTTT. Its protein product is CASSEREIDQPQHF.